Following are 17 T cell receptor beta chains from one sample sequenced in a study of radiotherapy plus CTLA-4 blockade in lung cancer. The assay was immunoSEQ multiplex PCR, and TCRdb's table has in-frame clones only and misses some. In the table there are about 54,000 clones, more than 60% of which are singletons. Sequences were derived from peripheral blood, sampled from a patient treated with radiotherapy plus ipilimumab. Every receptor here comes from a human donor with non-small cell lung cancer who had a partial response to radiotherapy plus ipilimumab.

J is TRBJ2-1 and V is TRBV5-1, with 9 bases lining up with TRBD1. CDR3 length: 17 residues. J lost 9 bases, V lost 0 bases, and 13 bases had no gene match. The germline V gene encodes CDR1 SGHRS and CDR2 YFSETQ. CDR3 region: CASSLVGTGTGQGEQFF. The CDR3 DNA follows: TGCGCCAGCAGCTTGGTTGGGACCGGGACAGGGCAAGGTGAGCAGTTCTTC.

The chain is built from TRBV27 and TRBJ2-7; a possible D gene is TRBD1 (6 bases). V was pared by 8 bases and J by 5 bases, with 16 bases between. This CDR3 is 13 amino acids long. Germline V gene data show CDR1 as MNHEY and CDR2 as SMNVEV (reference sequence). The CDR3 sequence: CASFGAGAHEQYF. CDR3 in DNA: TGTGCCAGCTTCGGGGCAGGGGCCCACGAGCAGTACTTC.

This clone was counted once. This chain links TRBV6-5 with TRBJ1-6, with D unresolved. The CDR3 is 14 residues long. The V end was cut by 2 bases, the J end by 5 bases, with 7 bases between. Germline CDR1 is MNHEY and CDR2 is SVGAGI. Here the CDR3 reads CASSYAGNNSPLHF. CDR3 in DNA: TGTGCCAGCAGTTACGCGGGCAATAATTCACCCCTCCACTTT.

The chain combines TRBV5-4 with TRBJ2-5; D uncertain. Germline V gene data show CDR1 as SGHNT and CDR2 as YYREEE (reference sequence). V lost 3 bases and J 1 base, leaving 10 bases between the germline ends. The CDR3 consists of 14 residues. The CDR3 loop reads CASSSEKIQETQYF. The CDR3 DNA is TGTGCCAGCAGCTCGGAGAAGATCCAAGAGACCCAGTACTTC. The entire variable domain, with the rest obtained from reference TRBV5-4 and TRBJ2-5, is as follows: ETGVTQSPTHLIKTRGQQVTLRCSSQSGHNTVSWYQQALGQGPQFIFQYYREEENGRGNFPPRFSGLQFPNYSSELNVNALELDDSALYLCASSSEKIQETQYFGPGTRLLVL.

The V gene is TRBV5-1, the J gene TRBJ1-2; 8 bases match TRBD1. The germline CDR1 and CDR2 sequences are SGHRS and YFSETQ. V shed 3 bases and J 8 bases; nucleotides not matched to a gene: 6. The CDR3 length is 13 residues. The CDR3 coding sequence is TGCGCCAGCAGCTGGACAGGGAACCGAGGCTACACCTTC. It yields the protein CASSWTGNRGYTF.

The chain recombines TRBV7-9 with TRBJ1-1; TRBD1 matches at 7 bases. Germline values: CDR1 SEHNR, CDR2 FQNEAQ (reference sequence). The ends lost 4 bases at V and 7 bases at J; junction bases unmatched: 9. The CDR3 runs 14 residues. CDR3 in DNA: TGTGCCAGCAGCTCTCTCTCTGGACAGGTTGAAGCTTTCTTT. Residues: CASSSLSGQVEAFF. Together with reference TRBV7-9 and TRBJ1-1, the CDR3 gives the full variable domain: DTGVSQNPRHKITKRGQNVTFRCDPISEHNRLYWYRQTLGQGPEFLTYFQNEAQLEKSRLLSDRFSAERPKGSFSTLEIQRTEQGDSAMYLCASSSLSGQVEAFFGQGTRLTVV.

The V call is TRBV19, the J call TRBJ2-3; TRBD1 matches at 11 bases. Germline V gene lookup returns CDR1 LNHDA and CDR2 SQIVND (reference sequence). This CDR3 has 16 residues. V lost 5 bases and J lost 8; bases outside the gene matches: 12. The chain's CDR3 is CASSLGQGAIISTQYF. CDR3 DNA: TGTGCCAGTAGTTTAGGACAGGGGGCTATCATTAGTACGCAGTATTTT.

The gene calls are TRBV19 and TRBJ2-1; 13 bases are a match to TRBD2. Germline CDR1 reads LNHDA; CDR2 reads SQIVND (reference sequence). The V and J ends lost 4 bases and 7 bases, in that order; junction bases with no gene match: 7. The CDR3 is 16 amino acids. In DNA, the CDR3 is TGTGCCAGTAGTAGAGAAGGGGGACTAGCGGGGAATGAGCAGTTCTTC. Its protein product is CASSREGGLAGNEQFF. Looking up the rest from reference TRBV19 and TRBJ2-1 gives the full variable domain: DGGITQSPKYLFRKEGQNVTLSCEQNLNHDAMYWYRQDPGQGLRLIYYSQIVNDFQKGDIAEGYSVSREKKESFPLTVTSAQKNPTAFYLCASSREGGLAGNEQFFGPGTRLTVL.

This chain uses TRBV7-9 with TRBJ1-4; TRBD1 aligns across 7 bases. The CDR3 extends over 15 amino acids. V was clipped by 6 bases and J by 8 bases; unmatched bases: 12. CDR1 SEHNR and CDR2 FQNEAQ come from the germline V gene (reference sequence). The CDR3 DNA reads TGTGCCAGCAGGACTAATGACAGGGTGGGGGAAAAACTGTTTTTT. As protein: CASRTNDRVGEKLFF.

The chain carries TRBV6-4 and TRBJ1-4; TRBD1 might be the D (6 bases). This CDR3 region has 16 residues. V was clipped by 7 bases and J by 0 bases, with 15 bases between them. Germline-derived CDR1 and CDR2 are MRHNA and SNTAGT. This CDR3 is CASIKYRVATNEKLFF. CDR3 nucleotides: TGTGCCAGCATTAAGTACAGGGTAGCAACTAATGAAAAACTGTTTTTT.

V gene TRBV9 combines with J gene TRBJ1-2, with D unclear. The CDR3 has 14 amino acids. Germline-derived CDR1 and CDR2 are SGDLS and YYNGEE. Trimming left V 4 bases short and J 3 bases short, with 13 bases between. CDR3 in amino acids: CASSPRAADYGYTF. The CDR3 region has the DNA TGTGCCAGCAGCCCCCGCGCGGCCGACTATGGCTACACCTTC.

The chain joins TRBV6-5 to TRBJ1-6; D unresolved. Deletions cut 5 bases from V and 9 bases from J, with 14 bases between. The germline gives CDR1 MNHEY, CDR2 SVGAGI. CDR3 length: 14 amino acids. Here the CDR3 reads CASSPGRMGSPLHF. The CDR3 region has the DNA TGTGCCAGCAGTCCGGGGAGAATGGGTTCACCCCTCCACTTT.

J is TRBJ2-7 and V is TRBV6-5; TRBD2 agrees at 12 bases. CDR1 and CDR2 from the germline V gene are MNHEY and SVGAGI. The CDR3 has 15 amino acids. V lost 8 bases to trimming and J lost 7 bases; unmatched junction nucleotides: 12. The CDR3 sequence: CASQTLAGGPGEQYF. CDR3 DNA sequence: TGTGCCAGCCAAACCCTAGCGGGGGGGCCGGGTGAGCAGTACTTC.

The chain's CDR3 is CSVGIGGSKNIQYF. The CDR3, as DNA: TGCAGCGTTGGTATAGGAGGCTCTAAAAACATTCAGTACTTC. This chain connects TRBV29-1 to TRBJ2-4; D may be TRBD2 (5 bases). This CDR3 region has 14 residues. Trimming pared 4 bases from V and 4 bases from J, leaving 14 bases between. CDR1 and CDR2 from the germline V gene are SQVTM and ANQGSEA.

The rearrangement uses TRBV9 and TRBJ2-5; 10 positions agree with TRBD1. This CDR3 region has 15 residues. Losses at the gene ends were 4 bases for V and 5 bases for J; bases not matched to a gene: 8. Germline CDR1 SGDLS, CDR2 YYNGEE. CDR3 protein: CASSPASDRGETQYF. CDR3 nucleotides: TGTGCCAGCAGCCCCGCCTCGGACAGGGGGGAGACCCAGTACTTC. Together with reference TRBV9 and TRBJ2-5, the CDR3 gives the full variable domain: DSGVTQTPKHLITATGQRVTLRCSPRSGDLSVYWYQQSLDQGLQFLIQYYNGEERAKGNILERFSAQQFPDLHSELNLSSLELGDSALYFCASSPASDRGETQYFGPGTRLLVL.

The V call is TRBV11-2, the J call TRBJ1-3; D is unresolved. V was pared by 3 bases and J by 4 bases, with 13 bases between. The germline gives CDR1 SGHAT, CDR2 FQNNGV. This CDR3 has 15 amino acids. The CDR3 loop is CASSFPYLRGNTIYF. CDR3 coding DNA: TGTGCCAGCAGCTTCCCCTACCTGAGGGGAAACACCATATATTTT.

This clone was recorded a few times. The chain couples TRBV19 to TRBJ1-2; D gene ambiguous. V shed 10 bases and J shed 4 bases, with 13 bases lying between them. CDR1 is LNHDA, CDR2 SQIVND, per germline (reference sequence). This CDR3 region has 12 residues. This chain's CDR3 is CATAYSGYGYTF. CDR3 nucleotides: TGTGCCACTGCCTACTCGGGCTATGGCTACACCTTC.